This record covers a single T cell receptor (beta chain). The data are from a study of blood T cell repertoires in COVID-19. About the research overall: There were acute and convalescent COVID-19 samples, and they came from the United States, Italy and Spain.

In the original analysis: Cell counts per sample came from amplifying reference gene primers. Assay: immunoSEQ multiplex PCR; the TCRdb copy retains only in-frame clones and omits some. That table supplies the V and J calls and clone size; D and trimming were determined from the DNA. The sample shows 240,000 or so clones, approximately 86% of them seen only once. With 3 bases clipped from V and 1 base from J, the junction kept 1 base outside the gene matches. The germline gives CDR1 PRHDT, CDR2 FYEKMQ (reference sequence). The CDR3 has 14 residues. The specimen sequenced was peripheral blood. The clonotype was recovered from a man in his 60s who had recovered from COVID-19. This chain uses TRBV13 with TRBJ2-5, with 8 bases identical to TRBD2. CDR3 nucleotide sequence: TGTGCCAGCAGCTTGGCGGGGGGCCAAGAGACCCAGTACTTC. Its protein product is CASSLAGGQETQYF.